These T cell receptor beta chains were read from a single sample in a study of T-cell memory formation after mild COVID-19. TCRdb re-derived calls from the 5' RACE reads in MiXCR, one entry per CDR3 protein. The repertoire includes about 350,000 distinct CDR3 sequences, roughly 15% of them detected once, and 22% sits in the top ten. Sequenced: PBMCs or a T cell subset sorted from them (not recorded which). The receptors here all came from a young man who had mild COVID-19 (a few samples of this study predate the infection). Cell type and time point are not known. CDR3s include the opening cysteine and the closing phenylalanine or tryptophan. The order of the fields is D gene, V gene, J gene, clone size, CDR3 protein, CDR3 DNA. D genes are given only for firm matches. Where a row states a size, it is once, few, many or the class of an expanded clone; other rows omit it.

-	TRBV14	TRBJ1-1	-	CASSQDRPLSGNTEAFF	TGTGCCAGCAGCCAAGATCGACCACTGAGCGGGAACACTGAAGCTTTCTTT
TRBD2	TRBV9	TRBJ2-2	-	CASSVGPAGASTGELFF	TGTGCCAGCAGCGTAGGGCCAGCGGGGGCCTCCACCGGGGAGCTGTTTTTT
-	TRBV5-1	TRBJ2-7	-	CASSFQESYEQYF	TGCGCCAGCAGCTTTCAAGAATCTTACGAGCAGTACTTC
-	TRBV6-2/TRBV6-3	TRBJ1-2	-	CASSSGVYTF	TGTGCCAGCAGTTCGGGGGTGTACACCTTC
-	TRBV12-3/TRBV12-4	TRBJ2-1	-	CASSLRDFPYNEQFF	TGTGCCAGCAGCCTACGGGACTTTCCTTACAATGAGCAGTTCTTC
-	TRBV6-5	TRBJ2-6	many	CASSLTSTGANVLTF	TGTGCCAGCAGCCTAACTAGTACTGGGGCCAACGTCCTGACTTTC
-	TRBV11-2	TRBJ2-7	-	CASRTTTYEQYF	TGTGCCAGCAGGACTACAACCTACGAGCAGTACTTC
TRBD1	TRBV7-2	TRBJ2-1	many	CASSGTGGRNEQFF	TGTGCCAGCAGCGGGACAGGTGGTCGCAATGAGCAGTTCTTC
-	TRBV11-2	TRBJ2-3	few	CASSLNSLTDTQYF	TGTGCCAGCAGCTTAAACAGCCTTACAGATACGCAGTATTTT
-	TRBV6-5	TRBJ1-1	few	CASSYSNSLGGEAFF	TGTGCCAGCAGTTACTCGAATAGTCTCGGGGGCGAAGCTTTCTTT
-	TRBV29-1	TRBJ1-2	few	CSVELANYGYTF	TGCAGCGTTGAACTTGCTAACTATGGCTACACCTTC
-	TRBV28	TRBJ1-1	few	CASSAGDRNTEAFF	TGTGCCAGCAGTGCAGGGGATAGGAACACTGAAGCTTTCTTT
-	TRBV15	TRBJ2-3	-	CATSRDRTATDTQYF	TGTGCCACCAGCAGAGATCGGACAGCCACAGATACGCAGTATTTT
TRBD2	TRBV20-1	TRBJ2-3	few	CSARDTSGGRDTQYF	TGCAGTGCTAGAGATACTAGCGGGGGTAGAGATACGCAGTATTTT
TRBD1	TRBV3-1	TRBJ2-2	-	CASSPRDRLTGELFF	TGTGCCAGCAGCCCCCGGGACAGACTCACCGGGGAGCTGTTTTTT
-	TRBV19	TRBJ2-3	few	CGSGAGRGYTQYF	TGTGGAAGTGGGGCAGGACGAGGATATACGCAGTATTTT
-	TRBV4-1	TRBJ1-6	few	CASSQVNLSPLHF	TGCGCCAGCAGCCAAGTAAACTTGTCACCCCTCCACTTT
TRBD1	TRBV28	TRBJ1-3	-	CASSSGTGERHTIYF	TGTGCCAGCAGTTCCGGGACAGGGGAGAGGCACACCATATATTTT
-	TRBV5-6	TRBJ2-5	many	CASSLLWGLRETQYF	TGTGCCAGCAGTCTTCTCTGGGGGCTCAGGGAGACCCAGTACTTC
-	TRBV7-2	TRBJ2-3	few	CASSFRVRDTQYF	TGTGCCAGCAGCTTTAGAGTAAGGGATACGCAGTATTTT
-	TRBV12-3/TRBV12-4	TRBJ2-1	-	CASSLSRHEQFF	TGTGCCAGCAGTTTGAGTAGGCATGAGCAGTTCTTC
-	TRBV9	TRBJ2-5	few	CASSRGSEGSGETQYF	TGTGCCAGCAGCAGGGGGTCGGAGGGTAGTGGAGAGACCCAGTACTTC
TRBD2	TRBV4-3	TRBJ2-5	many	CASSPGGQETQYF	TGTGCCAGCAGCCCCGGGGGGCAAGAGACCCAGTACTTC
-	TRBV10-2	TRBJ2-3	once	CASKGVAADTQYF	TGCGCCAGCAAGGGGGTGGCGGCAGATACGCAGTATTTT
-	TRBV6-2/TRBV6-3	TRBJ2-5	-	CASSPRPETQYF	TGTGCCAGCAGTCCCCGTCCGGAGACCCAGTACTTC
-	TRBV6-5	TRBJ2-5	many	CASSFGDSGRQETQYF	TGTGCCAGCAGTTTCGGGGACTCGGGACGACAAGAGACCCAGTACTTC
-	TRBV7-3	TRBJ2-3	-	CASSLGTAGRTDTQYF	TGTGCCAGCAGCTTAGGTACAGCGGGCCGCACAGATACGCAGTATTTT
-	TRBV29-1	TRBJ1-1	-	CSVESTPNTEAFF	TGCAGCGTTGAGTCTACACCGAACACTGAAGCTTTCTTT